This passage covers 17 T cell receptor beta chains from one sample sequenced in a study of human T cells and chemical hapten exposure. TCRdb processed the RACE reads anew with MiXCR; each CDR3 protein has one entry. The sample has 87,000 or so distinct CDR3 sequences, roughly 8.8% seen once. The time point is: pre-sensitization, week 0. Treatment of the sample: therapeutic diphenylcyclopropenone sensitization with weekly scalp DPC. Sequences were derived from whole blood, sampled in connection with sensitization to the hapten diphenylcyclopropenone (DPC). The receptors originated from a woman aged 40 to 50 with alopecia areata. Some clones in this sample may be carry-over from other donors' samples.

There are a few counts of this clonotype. This CDR3 is CASRLTPGRTYNSPLHF. CDR3 bases: TGCGCCAGCAGGCTGACTCCCGGCAGAACCTATAATTCACCCCTCCACTTT. The gene calls are TRBV5-1 and TRBJ1-6; D is uncertain. V lost 5 bases to trimming and J lost 2 bases, with 17 bases between them. The CDR3 runs 17 residues. The germline V gene has CDR1 SGHRS and CDR2 YFSETQ.

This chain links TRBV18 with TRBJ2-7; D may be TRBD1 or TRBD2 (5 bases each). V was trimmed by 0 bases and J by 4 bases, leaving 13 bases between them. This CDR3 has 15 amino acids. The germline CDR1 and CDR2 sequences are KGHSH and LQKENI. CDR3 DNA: TGTGCCAGCTCACCACCTGGGACGGCCGTTTACGAGCAGTACTTC. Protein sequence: CASSPPGTAVYEQYF.

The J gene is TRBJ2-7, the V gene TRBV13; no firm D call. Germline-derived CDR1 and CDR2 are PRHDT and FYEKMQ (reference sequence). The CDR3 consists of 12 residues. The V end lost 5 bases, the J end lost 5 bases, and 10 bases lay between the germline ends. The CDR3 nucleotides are TGTGCCAGCAGCCCCCCATCGGACGAGCAGTACTTC. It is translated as CASSPPSDEQYF.

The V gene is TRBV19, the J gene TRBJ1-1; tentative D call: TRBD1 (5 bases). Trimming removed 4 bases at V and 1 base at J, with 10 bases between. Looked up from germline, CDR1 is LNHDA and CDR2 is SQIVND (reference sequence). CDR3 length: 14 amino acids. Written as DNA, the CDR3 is TGTGCCAGTAGTACGGGAGGGGCGAACACTGAAGCTTTCTTT. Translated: CASSTGGANTEAFF.

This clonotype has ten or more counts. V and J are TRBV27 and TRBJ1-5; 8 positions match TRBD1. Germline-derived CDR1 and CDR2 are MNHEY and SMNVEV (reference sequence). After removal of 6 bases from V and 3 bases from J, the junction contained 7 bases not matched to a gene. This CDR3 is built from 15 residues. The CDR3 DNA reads TGTGCCAGCAGCACCGGGACAGGCCCCAATCAGCCCCAGCATTTT. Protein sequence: CASSTGTGPNQPQHF.

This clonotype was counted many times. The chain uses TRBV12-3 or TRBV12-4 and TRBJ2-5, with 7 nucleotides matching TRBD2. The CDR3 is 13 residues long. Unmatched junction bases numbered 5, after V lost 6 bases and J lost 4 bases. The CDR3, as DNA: TGTGCCAGCAGATTGACTAGCCGAGAGACCCAGTACTTC. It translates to CASRLTSRETQYF.

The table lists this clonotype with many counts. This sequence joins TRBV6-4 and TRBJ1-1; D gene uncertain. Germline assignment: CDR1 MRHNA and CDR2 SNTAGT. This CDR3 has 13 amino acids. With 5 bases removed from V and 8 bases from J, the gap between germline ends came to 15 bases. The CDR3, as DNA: TGTGCCAGCAGTCCCGATGGAGTGGCCGAAGCTTTCTTT. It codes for CASSPDGVAEAFF.

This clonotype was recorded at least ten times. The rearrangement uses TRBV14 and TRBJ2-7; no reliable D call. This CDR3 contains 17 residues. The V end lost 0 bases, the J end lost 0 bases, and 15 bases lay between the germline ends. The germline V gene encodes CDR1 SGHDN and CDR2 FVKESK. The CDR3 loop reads CASSQDLSPGYSYEQYF. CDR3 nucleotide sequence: TGTGCCAGCAGCCAAGACCTGAGTCCCGGGTACTCCTACGAGCAGTACTTC.

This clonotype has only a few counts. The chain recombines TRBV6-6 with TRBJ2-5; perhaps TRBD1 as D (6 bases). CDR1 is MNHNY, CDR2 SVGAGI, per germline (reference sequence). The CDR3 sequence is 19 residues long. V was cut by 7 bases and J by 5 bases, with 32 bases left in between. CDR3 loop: CASTLHPRGQPNTRETQYF. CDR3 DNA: TGTGCCAGCACCCTACACCCCCGAGGACAGCCAAATACGAGGGAGACCCAGTACTTC.

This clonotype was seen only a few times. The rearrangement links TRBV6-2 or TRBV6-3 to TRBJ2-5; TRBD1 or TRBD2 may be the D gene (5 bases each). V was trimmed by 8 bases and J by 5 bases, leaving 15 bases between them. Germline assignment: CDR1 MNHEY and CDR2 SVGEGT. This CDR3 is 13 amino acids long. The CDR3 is CASVLPGTETQYF. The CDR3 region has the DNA TGTGCCAGCGTACTTCCAGGGACGGAGACCCAGTACTTC.

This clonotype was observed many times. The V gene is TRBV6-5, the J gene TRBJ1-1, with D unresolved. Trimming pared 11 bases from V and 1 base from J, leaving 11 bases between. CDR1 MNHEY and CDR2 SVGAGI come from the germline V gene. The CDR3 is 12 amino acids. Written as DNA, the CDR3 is TGTGCCGTGCGGGGATGGAACACTGAAGCTTTCTTT. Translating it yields CAVRGWNTEAFF.

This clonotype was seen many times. The CDR3 region has the DNA TGCAGTGCCTCCTGGTCAGGCGGATATTCACCCCTCCACTTT. The encoded protein is CSASWSGGYSPLHF. The V call is TRBV20-1, the J call TRBJ1-6; D is uncertain. The CDR3 is made up of 14 amino acids. V was clipped by 6 bases and J by 8 bases, with 17 bases between them. CDR1 and CDR2 from the germline V gene are DFQATT and SNEGSKA (reference sequence).

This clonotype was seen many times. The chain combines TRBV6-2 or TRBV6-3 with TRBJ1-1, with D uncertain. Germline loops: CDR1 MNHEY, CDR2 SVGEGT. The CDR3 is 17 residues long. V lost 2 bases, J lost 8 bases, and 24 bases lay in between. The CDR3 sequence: CASSYASQTPAFMEAFF. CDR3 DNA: TGTGCCAGCAGTTACGCCAGTCAGACCCCGGCGTTCATGGAAGCTTTCTTT.

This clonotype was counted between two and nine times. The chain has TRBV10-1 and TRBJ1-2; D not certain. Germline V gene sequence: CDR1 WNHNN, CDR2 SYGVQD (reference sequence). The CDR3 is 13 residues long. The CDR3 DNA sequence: TGCGAAGGGCAACGGGGATTTAACTATGGCTACACCTTC. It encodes CEGQRGFNYGYTF.

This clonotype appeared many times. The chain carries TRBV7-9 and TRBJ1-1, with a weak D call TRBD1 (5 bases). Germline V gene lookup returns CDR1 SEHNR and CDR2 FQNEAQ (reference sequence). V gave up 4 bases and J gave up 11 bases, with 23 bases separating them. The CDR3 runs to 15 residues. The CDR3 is CASSSTQKDERGAFF. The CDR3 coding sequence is TGTGCCAGCAGCTCAACCCAAAAGGACGAGAGGGGCGCTTTCTTT.

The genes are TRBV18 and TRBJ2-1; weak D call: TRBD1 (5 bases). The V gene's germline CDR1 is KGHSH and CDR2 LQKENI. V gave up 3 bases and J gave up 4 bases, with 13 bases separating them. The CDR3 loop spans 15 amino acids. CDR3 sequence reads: CASSPGLTEYNEQFF. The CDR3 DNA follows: TGTGCCAGCTCACCTGGTTTGACAGAGTACAATGAGCAGTTCTTC.

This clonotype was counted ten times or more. The CDR3 DNA reads as TGTGCCAGCAGTCCCCCGGGACACCTAGCAACAGATACGCAGTATTTT. It codes for CASSPPGHLATDTQYF. The V gene is TRBV2, the J gene TRBJ2-3; tentative D call: TRBD1 (6 bases). V lost 5 bases, J lost 3 bases, and 18 bases lay in between. CDR1 and CDR2 from the germline V gene are SNHLY and FYNNEI. The CDR3 spans 16 residues.